This T cell receptor beta chain was recorded in a study of shared clonotypes between healthy human individuals. In the case of this clone: The antigen is unknown. Other DNA sequences in the same sample also yield this CDR3.

Study-wide points: Only blood underwent sampling, and tissue repertoires likely differ. In having few donors, the study represented limited genetic and exposure-history diversity.

The input for sorted-subset replicate PCRs was approximately 200 ng DNA, 25,000 to 35,000 T cell genomes. Clones were read by immunoSEQ multiplex PCR, and TCRdb kept only the in-frame ones, dropping some. The data show over 2 million clones, 85% to 95% seen once. This clonotype was obtained from a man younger than 35 in good health. What was sequenced was naive CD4+ T cells sorted from blood. Subset defined: CD45RA+ positively selected.

In nucleotides, the CDR3 is TGTGCCAGCAGTACCTCCTCGTTAGCCAAAAACATTCAGTACTTC. Translation gives CASSTSSLAKNIQYF. The chain joins TRBV6-5 to TRBJ2-4; D is unclear. Germline CDR1 and CDR2: MNHEY and SVGAGI. V gave up 5 bases and J gave up 0 bases, with 11 bases separating them. The CDR3 runs 15 residues.